Presented here are 8 T cell receptor beta chains from one specimen sequenced in a study of T cell changes during pregnancy in multiple sclerosis. The assay was immunoSEQ multiplex PCR, and TCRdb's table has in-frame clones only and misses some. Of around 45,000 clones in the sample, about 90% are singletons; the top ten hold around 0.5%. The sample consisted of CD4+ T cells from peripheral blood mononuclear cells, taken in the second trimester of pregnancy. The source is a female donor in good health, enrolled as a control in a pregnancy study.

Comments on this clone: Since no conserved phenylalanine or tryptophan closes the CDR3, a read error is the likely cause. No DNA is shown, since the ends of the CDR3 on it are uncertain; the CDR3 is the one TCRdb lists. CDR3 region: CASAGRLPGVGTG. The chain uses TRBV10-2 and TRBJ2-7; the D call TRBD2 from the table was never checked on the DNA. The CDR3 adds up to 13 amino acids, both ends counted. In germline, CDR1 is WSHSY, CDR2 SAAADI.

The chain couples TRBV7-9 to TRBJ2-7; 7 nucleotides line up with TRBD2. The ends lost 6 bases at V and 2 bases at J; junction bases unmatched: 4. From germline, CDR1 is SEHNR and CDR2 FQNEAQ (reference sequence). The CDR3 has 13 amino acids. CDR3: CASRLSGTYEQYF. The CDR3 region has the DNA TGTGCCAGCAGATTGAGCGGGACCTACGAGCAGTACTTC.

The V and J genes are TRBV15 and TRBJ2-1, with D maybe TRBD2 (6 bases). V dropped 2 bases and J dropped 0 bases, with 8 bases sitting between them. The germline gives CDR1 LNHNV, CDR2 YYDKDF (reference sequence). The CDR3 is 15 amino acids. CDR3 DNA: TGTGCCACCAGCAGAAGGGAGGCCTCCTACAATGAGCAGTTCTTC. It codes for CATSRREASYNEQFF.

In nucleotides, the CDR3 is TGTGCCAGCAGCCGCGCGGGTGGGGAGGAAAAACTGTTTTTT. This sequence encodes CASSRAGGEEKLFF. V gene TRBV9 combines with J gene TRBJ1-4; D remains ambiguous. Looked up from germline, CDR1 is SGDLS and CDR2 is YYNGEE. The CDR3 runs to 14 residues. Trimming stripped 4 bases from V and 8 bases from J, with 15 bases between.

This clone was counted once. The V gene is TRBV5-8, the J gene TRBJ2-3, with TRBD1 identical over 8 bases. Per the germline V gene, CDR1 is SGHTS and CDR2 is YDEGEE. This CDR3 contains 12 residues. The V and J ends lost 5 bases and 11 bases, in that order; junction bases with no gene match: 7. The CDR3 DNA follows: TGTGCCAGCAGGACCGGGACAGGCCTGCAGTATTTT. Translating it yields CASRTGTGLQYF. Full variable domain (rest looked up from reference TRBV5-8 and TRBJ2-3): EAGVTQSPTHLIKTRGQQATLRCSPISGHTSVYWYQQALGLGLQFLLWYDEGEERNRGNFPPRFSGRQFPNYSSELNVNALELEDSALYLCASRTGTGLQYFGPGTRLTVL.

The rearrangement joins TRBV5-1 to TRBJ2-3; 9 bases align to TRBD2. The CDR3 is 15 residues long. From germline, CDR1 is SGHRS and CDR2 YFSETQ. V was pared by 5 bases and J by 5 bases, with 9 bases of the junction left unmatched. DNA for the CDR3: TGCGCCAGCAGGAAGACTAGCGGTAGCGAAGATACGCAGTATTTT. Residues: CASRKTSGSEDTQYF.

Only a few counts were recorded for this clone. This chain connects TRBV2 to TRBJ2-5; D gene uncertain. The V gene lost 5 bases and the J gene lost 3 bases, with 4 bases spanning the gap. The CDR3 is 11 residues long. Germline CDR1 reads SNHLY; CDR2 reads FYNNEI. CDR3 amino acids: CASSPKETQYF. The CDR3 DNA follows: TGTGCCAGCAGTCCAAAAGAGACCCAGTACTTC. The full variable domain, in which reference TRBV2 and TRBJ2-5 provide the parts outside the CDR3, is EPEVTQTPSHQVTQMGQEVILRCVPISNHLYFYWYRQILGQKVEFLVSFYNNEISEKSEIFDDQFSVERPDGSNFTLKIRSTKLEDSAMYFCASSPKETQYFGPGTRLLVL.

The chain employs TRBV5-4 and TRBJ2-7; D is unresolved. The V gene's germline CDR1 is SGHNT and CDR2 YYREEE (reference sequence). CDR3 size: 12 residues. V was clipped by 2 bases and J by 2 bases, with 5 bases between them. Here the CDR3 reads CASSFHTYEQYF. In nucleotides, the CDR3 is TGTGCCAGCAGCTTCCACACCTACGAGCAGTACTTC.